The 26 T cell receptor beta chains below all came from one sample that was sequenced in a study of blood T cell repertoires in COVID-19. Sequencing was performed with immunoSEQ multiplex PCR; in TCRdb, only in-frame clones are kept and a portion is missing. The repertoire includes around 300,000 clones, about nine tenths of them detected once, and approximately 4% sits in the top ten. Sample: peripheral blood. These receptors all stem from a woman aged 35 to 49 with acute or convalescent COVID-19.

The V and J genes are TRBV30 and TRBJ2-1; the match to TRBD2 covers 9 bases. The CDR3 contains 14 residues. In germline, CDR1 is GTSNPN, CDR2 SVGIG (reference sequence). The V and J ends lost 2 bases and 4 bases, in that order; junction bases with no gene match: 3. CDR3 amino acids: CAWSRGGGYNEQFF. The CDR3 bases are TGTGCCTGGAGTCGCGGGGGGGGGTACAATGAGCAGTTCTTC.

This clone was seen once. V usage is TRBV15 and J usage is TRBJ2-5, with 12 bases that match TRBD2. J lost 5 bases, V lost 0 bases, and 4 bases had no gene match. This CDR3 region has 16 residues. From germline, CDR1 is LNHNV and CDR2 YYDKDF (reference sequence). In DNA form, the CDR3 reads TGTGCCACCAGCAGAGATAGCCTAGCGGGGGGGGAGACCCAGTACTTC. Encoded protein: CATSRDSLAGGETQYF.

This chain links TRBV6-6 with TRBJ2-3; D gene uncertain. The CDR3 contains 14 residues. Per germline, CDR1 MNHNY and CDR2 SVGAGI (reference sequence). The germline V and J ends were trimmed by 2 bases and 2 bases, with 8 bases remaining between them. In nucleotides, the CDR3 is TGTGCCAGCAGTTACAGCACCCCCACAGATACGCAGTATTTT. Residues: CASSYSTPTDTQYF.

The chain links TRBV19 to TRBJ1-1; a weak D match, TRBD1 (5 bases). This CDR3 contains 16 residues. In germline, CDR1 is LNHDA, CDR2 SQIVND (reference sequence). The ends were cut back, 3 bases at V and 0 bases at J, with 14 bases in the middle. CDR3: CASSIQGGTLNTEAFF. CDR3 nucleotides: TGTGCCAGTAGTATCCAGGGAGGAACCCTGAACACTGAAGCTTTCTTT.

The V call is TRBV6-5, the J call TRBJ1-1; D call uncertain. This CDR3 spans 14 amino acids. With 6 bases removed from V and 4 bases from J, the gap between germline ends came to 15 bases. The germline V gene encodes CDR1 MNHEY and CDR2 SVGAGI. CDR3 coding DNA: TGTGCCAGCAGACCTCGTCAGGTATCCACTGAAGCTTTCTTT. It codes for CASRPRQVSTEAFF.

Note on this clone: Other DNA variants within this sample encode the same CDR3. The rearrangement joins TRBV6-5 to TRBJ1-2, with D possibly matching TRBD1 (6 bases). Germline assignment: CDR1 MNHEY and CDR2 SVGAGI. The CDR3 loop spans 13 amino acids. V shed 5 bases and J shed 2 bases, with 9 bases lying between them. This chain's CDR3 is CASSPTGNYGYTF. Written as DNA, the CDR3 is TGTGCCAGCAGTCCGACAGGAAACTATGGCTACACCTTC.

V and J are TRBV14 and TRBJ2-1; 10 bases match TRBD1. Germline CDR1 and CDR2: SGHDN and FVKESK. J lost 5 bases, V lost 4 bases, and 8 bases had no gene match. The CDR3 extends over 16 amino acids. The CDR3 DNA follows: TGTGCCAGCAGCCTAAGGGTTGGGACAGGGGACAATGAGCAGTTCTTC. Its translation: CASSLRVGTGDNEQFF.

The CDR3 DNA is TGTGCCAGCAGTTTCTCGGGATTGGGGGGCTACACCTTC. This encodes CASSFSGLGGYTF. V and J are TRBV12-3 or TRBV12-4 and TRBJ1-2; D ambiguous. The CDR3 is 13 amino acids. V lost 3 bases to trimming and J lost 8 bases, with 13 bases between them.

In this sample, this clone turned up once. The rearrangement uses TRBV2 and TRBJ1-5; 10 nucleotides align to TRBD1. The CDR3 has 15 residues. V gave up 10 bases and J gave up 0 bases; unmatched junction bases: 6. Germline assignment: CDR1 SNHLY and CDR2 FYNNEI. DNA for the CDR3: TGTGCCACGAGGGACAGGGGCTATAGCAATCAGCCCCAGCATTTT. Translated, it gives CATRDRGYSNQPQHF.

In DNA form, the CDR3 reads TGTGCCAGCAGCGTAGCCACAGGGGGCTCTGAAGCTTTCTTT. Translated: CASSVATGGSEAFF. The chain couples TRBV9 to TRBJ1-1, with 9 positions matching TRBD1. Per the germline V gene, CDR1 is SGDLS and CDR2 is YYNGEE. The CDR3 covers 14 residues. After removal of 0 bases from V and 6 bases from J, the junction contained 3 bases not matched to a gene.

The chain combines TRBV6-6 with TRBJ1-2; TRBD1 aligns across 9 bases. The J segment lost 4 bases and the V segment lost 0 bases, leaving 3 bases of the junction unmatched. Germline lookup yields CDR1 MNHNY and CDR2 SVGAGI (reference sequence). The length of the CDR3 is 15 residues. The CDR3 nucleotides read TGTGCCAGCAGTTACTCGATGACAGGGGGCTATGGCTACACCTTC. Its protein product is CASSYSMTGGYGYTF.

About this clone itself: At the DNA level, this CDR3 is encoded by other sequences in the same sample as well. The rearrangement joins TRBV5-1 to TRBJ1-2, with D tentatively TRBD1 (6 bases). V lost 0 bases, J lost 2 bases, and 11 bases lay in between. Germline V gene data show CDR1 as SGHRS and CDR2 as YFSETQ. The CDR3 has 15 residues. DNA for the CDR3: TGCGCCAGCAGCTTGGCGGGCCAGGGGAACTATGGCTACACCTTC. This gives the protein CASSLAGQGNYGYTF.

CDR3 coding DNA: TGTGCCACCATGAGACAGGGAAGGAATGAAAAACTGTTTTTT. Protein: CATMRQGRNEKLFF. V and J are TRBV6-5 and TRBJ1-4; TRBD1 matches at 7 bases. Germline lookup yields CDR1 MNHEY and CDR2 SVGAGI. The junction had 10 bases not matched to a gene; V was cut back by 10 bases and J by 5 bases. The CDR3 contains 14 residues.

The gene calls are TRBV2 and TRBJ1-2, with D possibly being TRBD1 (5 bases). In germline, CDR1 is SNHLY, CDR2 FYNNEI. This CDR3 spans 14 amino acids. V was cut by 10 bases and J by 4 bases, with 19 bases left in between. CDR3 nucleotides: TGTGCCATCCAAAGGCAGACAGCGAGCTATGGCTACACCTTC. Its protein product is CAIQRQTASYGYTF.

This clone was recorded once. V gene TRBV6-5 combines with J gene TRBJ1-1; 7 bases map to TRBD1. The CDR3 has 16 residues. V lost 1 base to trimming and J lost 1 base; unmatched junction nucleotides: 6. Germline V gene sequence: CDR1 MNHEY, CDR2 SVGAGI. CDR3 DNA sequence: TGTGCCAGCAGTTACTACGAGACAGGGCAGAACACTGAAGCTTTCTTT. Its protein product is CASSYYETGQNTEAFF.

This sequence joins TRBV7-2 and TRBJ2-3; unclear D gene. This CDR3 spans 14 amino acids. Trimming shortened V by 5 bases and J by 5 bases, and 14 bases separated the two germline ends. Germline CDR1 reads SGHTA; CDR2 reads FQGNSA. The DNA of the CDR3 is TGTGCCAGCAGCCCGCCCTCCCTAGGAGATACGCAGTATTTT. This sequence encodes CASSPPSLGDTQYF. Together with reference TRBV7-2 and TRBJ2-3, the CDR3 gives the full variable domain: GAGVSQSPSNKVTEKGKDVELRCDPISGHTALYWYRQSLGQGLEFLIYFQGNSAPDKSGLPSDRFSAERTGGSVSTLTIQRTQQEDSAVYLCASSPPSLGDTQYFGPGTRLTVL.

In nucleotides, the CDR3 is TGTGCCAGCACAGAAACAGGGATGAACACTGAAGCTTTCTTT. This encodes CASTETGMNTEAFF. This chain connects TRBV2 to TRBJ1-1; D might be TRBD1 (6 bases). The CDR3 sequence is 14 residues long. Trimming took 7 bases from V and 0 from J, leaving 12 bases between them. Germline CDR1 reads SNHLY; CDR2 reads FYNNEI.

CDR3 nucleotide sequence: TGTGCCAGTAGTATCGGCGGGGGCAGCTCCTATGGCTACACCTTC. This sequence encodes CASSIGGGSSYGYTF. The chain uses TRBV19 and TRBJ1-2, with D tentatively TRBD1 (6 bases). The CDR3 covers 15 residues. V was cut by 3 bases and J by 4 bases, with 15 bases left in between. From germline, CDR1 is LNHDA and CDR2 SQIVND (reference sequence).

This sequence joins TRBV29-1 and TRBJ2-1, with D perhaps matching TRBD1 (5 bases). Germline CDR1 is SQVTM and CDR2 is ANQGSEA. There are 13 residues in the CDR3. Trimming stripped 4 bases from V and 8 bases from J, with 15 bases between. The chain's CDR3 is CSVAGFPVDEQFF. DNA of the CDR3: TGCAGCGTTGCAGGGTTTCCCGTCGATGAGCAGTTCTTC.

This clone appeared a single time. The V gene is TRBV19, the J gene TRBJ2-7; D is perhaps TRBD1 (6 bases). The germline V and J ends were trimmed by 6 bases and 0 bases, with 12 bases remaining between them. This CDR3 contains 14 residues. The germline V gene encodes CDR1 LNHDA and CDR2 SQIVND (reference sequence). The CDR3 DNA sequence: TGTGCCAGTAGAAAGAGGGACACCTCCTACGAGCAGTACGTC. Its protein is CASRKRDTSYEQYV.

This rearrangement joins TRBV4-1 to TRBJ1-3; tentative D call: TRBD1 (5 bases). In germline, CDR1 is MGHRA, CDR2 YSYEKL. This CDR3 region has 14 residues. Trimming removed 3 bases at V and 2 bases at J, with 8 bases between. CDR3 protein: CASSHQGAGNTIYF. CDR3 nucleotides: TGCGCCAGCAGCCACCAGGGTGCTGGAAACACCATATATTTT.

CDR3 bases: TGTGCCAGCAGCCCATCGGGGAAGGATACGCAGTATTTT. Translated: CASSPSGKDTQYF. This sequence joins TRBV12-3 or TRBV12-4 and TRBJ2-3; possibly TRBD2 for D (5 bases). CDR3 length: 13 residues. Trimming shortened V by 6 bases and J by 6 bases, and 13 bases separated the two germline ends.

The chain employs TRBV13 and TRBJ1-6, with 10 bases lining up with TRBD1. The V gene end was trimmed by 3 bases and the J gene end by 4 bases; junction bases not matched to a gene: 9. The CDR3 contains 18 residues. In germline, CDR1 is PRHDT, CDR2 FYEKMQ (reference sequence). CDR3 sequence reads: CASSLNPPGQGYNSPLHF. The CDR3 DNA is TGTGCCAGCAGCTTGAATCCCCCGGGACAGGGGTATAATTCACCCCTCCACTTT.

The chain's CDR3 is CASSLDGSGGEKLFF. The CDR3 DNA sequence: TGTGCCAGCAGCTTAGATGGCTCCGGGGGTGAAAAACTGTTTTTT. The chain combines TRBV7-2 with TRBJ1-4; a weak D match, TRBD1 (5 bases). This CDR3 spans 15 amino acids. Trimming took off 1 base at V and 7 bases at J, with 13 bases between the two ends. Germline loops: CDR1 SGHTA, CDR2 FQGNSA. Full variable domain (remainder filled in from reference TRBV7-2 and TRBJ1-4): GAGVSQSPSNKVTEKGKDVELRCDPISGHTALYWYRQSLGQGLEFLIYFQGNSAPDKSGLPSDRFSAERTGGSVSTLTIQRTQQEDSAVYLCASSLDGSGGEKLFFGSGTQLSVL.

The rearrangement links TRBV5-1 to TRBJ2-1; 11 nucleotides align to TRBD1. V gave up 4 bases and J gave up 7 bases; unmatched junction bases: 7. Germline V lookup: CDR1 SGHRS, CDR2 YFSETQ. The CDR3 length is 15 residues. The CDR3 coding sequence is TGCGCCAGCAGCATGGACAGGGGGCAGGGTAATGAGCAGTTCTTC. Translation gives CASSMDRGQGNEQFF.

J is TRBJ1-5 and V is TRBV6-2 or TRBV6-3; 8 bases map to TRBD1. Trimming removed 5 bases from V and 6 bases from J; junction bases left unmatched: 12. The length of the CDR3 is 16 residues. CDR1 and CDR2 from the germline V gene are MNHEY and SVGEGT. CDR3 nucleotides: TGTGCCAGCAGTCTCCAGACAGGGGTCAGGGGTCAGCCCCAGCATTTT. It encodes CASSLQTGVRGQPQHF.